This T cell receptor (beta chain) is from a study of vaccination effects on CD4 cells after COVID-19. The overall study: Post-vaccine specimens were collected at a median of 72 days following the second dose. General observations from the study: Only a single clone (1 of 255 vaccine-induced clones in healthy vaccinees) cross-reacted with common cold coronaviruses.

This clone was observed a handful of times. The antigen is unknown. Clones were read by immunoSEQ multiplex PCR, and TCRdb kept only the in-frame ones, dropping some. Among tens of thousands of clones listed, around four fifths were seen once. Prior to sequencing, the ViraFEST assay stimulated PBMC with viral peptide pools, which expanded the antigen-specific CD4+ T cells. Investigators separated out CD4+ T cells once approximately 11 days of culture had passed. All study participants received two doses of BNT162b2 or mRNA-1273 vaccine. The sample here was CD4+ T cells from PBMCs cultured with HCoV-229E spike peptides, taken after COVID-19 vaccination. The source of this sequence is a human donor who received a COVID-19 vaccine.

The CDR3: CASSLSFQSPLHF. In nucleotides, the CDR3 is TGTGCCAGCAGCTTATCGTTCCAGTCACCCCTCCACTTT. This chain uses TRBV7-2 with TRBJ1-6, with unresolved D. CDR1 and CDR2 from the germline V gene are SGHTA and FQGNSA. The V gene lost 2 bases and the J gene lost 10 bases, with 9 bases spanning the gap. There are 13 residues in the CDR3.